Given below is one TCR beta chain in context. Its specificity is unknown. Focal radiation was given together with CTLA-4 blockade (ipilimumab) to patients with chemo-refractory metastatic non-small-cell lung cancer. This sample stems from a study of radiotherapy plus CTLA-4 blockade in lung cancer. At the level of the study: Among all patients, about 19% showed objective responses, while 30% to 35% had disease control.

Study-level points and caveats: Reported findings show early blood T cell clone dynamics, with interferon-beta, best predicted response. Researchers report tumor-derived TCR clones expanding in blood after radiotherapy plus ipilimumab.

Only in-frame clones appear in the TCRdb table, and some are missing; sequencing was by immunoSEQ multiplex PCR. The table shows about 32,000 clones, with roughly four fifths occurring only once. There are 15 residues in the CDR3. From germline, CDR1 is SGHRS and CDR2 YFSETQ. Trimming removed 0 bases from V and 8 bases from J, with 17 bases in between. Sequencing was performed on peripheral blood, taken from a patient treated with radiotherapy plus ipilimumab. The rearrangement joins TRBV5-1 to TRBJ1-1, with a tentative D call TRBD1 (5 bases). The origin of this receptor is a human donor with non-small cell lung cancer that progressed on radiotherapy plus ipilimumab. DNA for the CDR3: TGCGCCAGCAGCTTGGTCAGCCAGGGCCCATCGGAAGCTTTCTTT. It specifies CASSLVSQGPSEAFF.